This T cell receptor beta chain was observed in a study of control samples from healthy donors and cancer patients. V was shortened by 7 bases and J by 0 bases, with 12 bases between the two germline ends. This CDR3 is 15 amino acids long. CDR1 and CDR2 from the germline V gene are LNHDA and SQIVND (reference sequence). Clones were read by immunoSEQ multiplex PCR, and TCRdb kept only the in-frame ones, dropping some. Counted here are approximately 70,000 clones, more than 75% occurring once; the ten biggest clones make up 2% to 2.5%. This clone was seen only once. The V gene is TRBV19, the J gene TRBJ1-4, with D possibly matching TRBD1 (5 bases). The TCR comes from a woman between 45 and 65 years old with head and neck cancer. The material sequenced was PBMCs. The CDR3 here is CASTPTTATNEKLFF. The CDR3 nucleotides are TGTGCCAGTACCCCTACGACAGCAACTAATGAAAAACTGTTTTTT.